The clone carrying this T cell receptor beta chain has ten or more counts. Its antigen is still unknown. Quantitative 5'-RACE with molecular barcodes produced the TCR beta libraries. TCRdb analysed the 5' RACE reads with MiXCR anew, one entry per CDR3 protein. The profile shows about 140,000 distinct CDR3 sequences, 7.3% of them singletons. Germline CDR1 reads MGHDK; CDR2 reads SYGVNS. The CDR3 runs to 18 residues. The J segment lost 7 bases and the V segment lost 0 bases, leaving 12 bases of the junction unmatched. The record originates from a study of CD8 T cells in ankylosing spondylitis. Study-wide results and limits: Significant enrichment of disease-linked clones was reported in matched ankylosing spondylitis synovial fluid. Characteristic, it appeared, of ankylosing spondylitis blood was a TCR beta motif of fewer than 10 highly homologous variants.

The receptor was isolated from a female donor with ankylosing spondylitis or in good health (not recorded which). The J gene is TRBJ2-1, the V gene TRBV25-1; 10 bases map to TRBD2. Sequencing was performed on blood, either unsorted or a sorted T cell fraction (not recorded which). This CDR3 is CASSEYIGSGGAENEQFF. The CDR3, as DNA: TGTGCCAGCAGTGAATATATCGGGAGCGGGGGGGCCGAAAATGAGCAGTTCTTC.